In this sample, the clone carrying this T cell receptor beta chain turned up many times. Its specificity is not known. The data were obtained in a study of post-analysis software for immune sequencing data. Study observations and caveats: Among multiple sclerosis patients, normalized Chao1 diversity was significantly below that of controls. Comparison of patients with controls showed about 5 TRBV segments more frequent in patients, TRBV5-6, TRBV5-1 and TRBV20-1 among them.

The ends lost 3 bases at V and 6 bases at J; junction bases unmatched: 14. The CDR3 extends over 18 amino acids. Unique molecular identifiers tagged the TCR beta cDNA libraries. The authors obtained 540,000 or so cDNA molecules from approximately 1 to 10 million T cells. TCRdb analysed the PCR reads with MiXCR anew, one entry per CDR3 protein. The sample records 250,000 to 300,000 distinct CDR3 sequences, about 38% being singletons. The clonotype originates from a girl between 10 and 17 years old with multiple sclerosis. The sample comprised blood. J is TRBJ2-1 and V is TRBV12-3 or TRBV12-4, with 10 nucleotides matching TRBD2. The CDR3: CASSFRQGRLAGPNEQFF. In DNA, the CDR3 is TGTGCCAGCAGTTTTCGACAGGGTCGACTAGCGGGCCCCAATGAGCAGTTCTTC.